Listed below are T cell receptor beta chains from one sample, sequenced in a study of T cell changes during pregnancy in multiple sclerosis. Data came from immunoSEQ multiplex PCR; TCRdb stores just in-frame clones and leaves some out. Of some 59,000 clones detected, 89% appear once; the ten largest clones hold about 2.5%. Sequences were derived from peripheral blood, sampled in the first trimester of pregnancy. All receptors derive from a female donor with multiple sclerosis, enrolled in a pregnancy study. Each CDR3 is given with its conserved first and last residue. Clone size is not always given. Where it is, it says once, few, many or a class for expanded clones.

CDR3 protein: CASSLTANYGYTF; CDR3 length: 13; clone size: -; V gene: TRBV13
CDR3 protein: CSIWGDQNPYEQYF; CDR3 length: 14; clone size: -; V gene: TRBV29-1
CDR3 protein: CASRDDREREQPQHF; CDR3 length: 15; clone size: -; V gene: TRBV2
CDR3 protein: CSVSGGLTGELFF; CDR3 length: 13; clone size: once; V gene: TRBV29-1
CDR3 protein: CASSSDYRSRGNTIYF; CDR3 length: 16; clone size: -; V gene: TRBV18
CDR3 protein: CAIRAQGDEQYF; CDR3 length: 12; clone size: -; V gene: TRBV10-3
CDR3 protein: CAWSRGFSYEQYF; CDR3 length: 13; clone size: -; V gene: TRBV30
CDR3 protein: CASSQVRATEAFF; CDR3 length: 13; clone size: -; V gene: TRBV6-6
CDR3 protein: CASSQEEGSPKAPSYEQYF; CDR3 length: 19; clone size: -; V gene: TRBV4-1
CDR3 protein: CAWSTQGAQHF; CDR3 length: 11; clone size: -; V gene: TRBV30
CDR3 protein: CASSPSQGNYGYTF; CDR3 length: 14; clone size: -; V gene: TRBV11-2
CDR3 protein: CASSAPVGRGQGRVNTEAFF; CDR3 length: 20; clone size: -; V gene: TRBV2
CDR3 protein: CASSRLAGGNTDTQYF; CDR3 length: 16; clone size: -; V gene: TRBV5-1
CDR3 protein: CATSRDEGQVNQPQHF; CDR3 length: 16; clone size: -; V gene: TRBV15
CDR3 protein: CASSQGITGANVLTF; CDR3 length: 15; clone size: -; V gene: TRBV2
CDR3 protein: CASSYSGQDNEQFF; CDR3 length: 14; clone size: -; V gene: TRBV6-5
CDR3 protein: CAWWAGAGPGEAFF; CDR3 length: 14; clone size: -; V gene: TRBV30
CDR3 protein: CASSQPHASSGNTIYF; CDR3 length: 16; clone size: -; V gene: TRBV4-1
CDR3 protein: CASRLAGTYEQYF; CDR3 length: 13; clone size: many; V gene: TRBV19
CDR3 protein: CASSFNSYGEYLNQPQHF; CDR3 length: 18; clone size: once; V gene: TRBV28
CDR3 protein: CASSLGSRGVQYF; CDR3 length: 13; clone size: -; V gene: TRBV27
CDR3 protein: CASSEGSGGFSYEQYF; CDR3 length: 16; clone size: -; V gene: TRBV25-1
CDR3 protein: CASSTGGTANGYTF; CDR3 length: 14; clone size: -; V gene: TRBV19
CDR3 protein: CSVGQAHGQEKLFF; CDR3 length: 14; clone size: -; V gene: TRBV29-1
CDR3 protein: CASSRRQLDGYTF; CDR3 length: 13; clone size: -; V gene: TRBV6-1
CDR3 protein: CASSLAGYGETQYF; CDR3 length: 14; clone size: once; V gene: TRBV5-1
CDR3 protein: CASSLRDRTSNSPLHF; CDR3 length: 16; clone size: -; V gene: TRBV5-1
CDR3 protein: CASSQDALAGAAEQFF; CDR3 length: 16; clone size: -; V gene: TRBV4-2
CDR3 protein: CASSLAGPGGYGYTF; CDR3 length: 15; clone size: few; V gene: TRBV7-9
CDR3 protein: CASSGGLVSSYEQYF; CDR3 length: 15; clone size: -; V gene: TRBV25-1
CDR3 protein: CASSLDRDSYEQYF; CDR3 length: 14; clone size: -; V gene: TRBV2
CDR3 protein: CASSSADRGGEQYF; CDR3 length: 14; clone size: -; V gene: TRBV5-4
CDR3 protein: CASRRSGTSYEQYF; CDR3 length: 14; clone size: -; V gene: TRBV13
CDR3 protein: CASSPSPTIPTEAFF; CDR3 length: 15; clone size: -; V gene: TRBV6-4
CDR3 protein: CASRATGQGAGEQYF; CDR3 length: 15; clone size: -; V gene: TRBV19
CDR3 protein: CSARSLTEAFF; CDR3 length: 11; clone size: -; V gene: TRBV20-1
CDR3 protein: CASSYPPRTGGGYTF; CDR3 length: 15; clone size: -; V gene: TRBV6-5
CDR3 protein: CAITRDSGEQYF; CDR3 length: 12; clone size: -; V gene: TRBV10-3
CDR3 protein: CASGLVLVREAYGYTF; CDR3 length: 16; clone size: -; V gene: TRBV12-5
CDR3 protein: CASSPPTGGAWEQFF; CDR3 length: 15; clone size: -; V gene: TRBV18
CDR3 protein: CASSVSGTGGYNEQFF; CDR3 length: 16; clone size: -; V gene: TRBV6-1
CDR3 protein: CASSSGSYGYTF; CDR3 length: 12; clone size: few; V gene: TRBV11-1
CDR3 protein: CASSLSVNGEKLFF; CDR3 length: 14; clone size: once; V gene: TRBV11-2
CDR3 protein: CASSVAGVAYGYTF; CDR3 length: 14; clone size: -; V gene: TRBV6-1
CDR3 protein: CASSPDRGLNYEQYF; CDR3 length: 15; clone size: -; V gene: TRBV14
CDR3 protein: CASSSGRDSSLETQYF; CDR3 length: 16; clone size: -; V gene: TRBV11-2
CDR3 protein: CASSLTIGEQYF; CDR3 length: 12; clone size: -; V gene: TRBV14
CDR3 protein: CASAGQGDNYGYTF; CDR3 length: 14; clone size: few; V gene: TRBV2
CDR3 protein: CASTRGRGGKLFF; CDR3 length: 13; clone size: -; V gene: TRBV19
CDR3 protein: CASSSRGYLLENYEQYF; CDR3 length: 17; clone size: once; V gene: TRBV5-6
CDR3 protein: CAISESLAGGPYEQYF; CDR3 length: 16; clone size: -; V gene: TRBV10-3
CDR3 protein: CASSIASTGLGQPQHF; CDR3 length: 16; clone size: -; V gene: TRBV19
CDR3 protein: CASSLSGGTDTQYF; CDR3 length: 14; clone size: -; V gene: TRBV7-9
CDR3 protein: CVSTQRGLAGELFF; CDR3 length: 14; clone size: -; V gene: TRBV7-9